Each of the 26 T cell receptor beta chains below was sequenced from the same sample in a study of blood T cell repertoires in COVID-19. Produced via immunoSEQ multiplex PCR; TCRdb's table is partial and in-frame only. This table holds fewer than 450,000 clones, 88% found once. The sequencing sample was made of peripheral blood. The receptors come from a woman between 45 and 65 years old with COVID-19, enrolled during active disease.

The chain uses TRBV6-5 and TRBJ1-5; the match to TRBD1 covers 8 bases. The CDR3 length is 14 residues. The germline CDR1 and CDR2 sequences are MNHEY and SVGAGI. J was trimmed by 7 bases and V by 6 bases; bases with no gene match: 8. The CDR3 loop is CASSPNDRGQPQHF. CDR3 DNA: TGTGCCAGCAGCCCAAACGACAGGGGCCAGCCCCAGCATTTT.

The V call is TRBV10-3, the J call TRBJ2-1, with D tentatively TRBD2 (6 bases). The V end was cut by 3 bases, the J end by 9 bases, with 18 bases between. The germline V gene encodes CDR1 ENHRY and CDR2 SYGVKD. This CDR3 has 15 residues. The CDR3 reads CAISDGGRGSGEQFF. The CDR3 nucleotides are TGTGCCATCAGTGATGGTGGGCGGGGTAGTGGTGAGCAGTTCTTC.

V usage is TRBV4-2 and J usage is TRBJ2-2, with 9 bases fitting TRBD2. This CDR3 contains 16 residues. Germline V gives CDR1 LGHNA, CDR2 YNFKEQ. J lost 0 bases, V lost 2 bases, and 1 base had no gene match. CDR3 nucleotides: TGTGCCAGCAGCCAACTAGCGGGGTCGAACACCGGGGAGCTGTTTTTT. Protein sequence: CASSQLAGSNTGELFF.

The chain is built from TRBV6-5 and TRBJ1-1; weak D call: TRBD1 (5 bases). The CDR3 has 13 amino acids. V lost 6 bases to trimming and J lost 1 base, with 9 bases between them. CDR1 and CDR2 from the germline V gene are MNHEY and SVGAGI. Written as DNA, the CDR3 is TGTGCCAGCAGGGTGACAGCGAACACTGAAGCTTTCTTT. It is translated as CASRVTANTEAFF.

V is TRBV11-2 and J is TRBJ2-7, with no clear D. The CDR3 consists of 12 residues. CDR1 and CDR2 from the germline V gene are SGHAT and FQNNGV. V shed 1 base and J shed 4 bases, with 5 bases lying between them. The CDR3 DNA sequence: TGTGCCAGCAGCTTAGCCTTTTACGAGCAGTACTTC. Translated: CASSLAFYEQYF.

This chain joins TRBV6-2 or TRBV6-3 and TRBJ1-2; D gene unclear. The V end lost 7 bases, the J end lost 5 bases, and 17 bases lay between the germline ends. This CDR3 has 14 amino acids. The germline gives CDR1 MNHEY, CDR2 SVGEGT. The CDR3 reads CASTPYESYYGYTF. CDR3 nucleotide sequence: TGTGCCAGCACCCCTTACGAGAGTTATTATGGCTACACCTTC.

This sequence joins TRBV5-1 and TRBJ2-2; no clear D gene. This CDR3 contains 12 residues. Germline V CDR1 and CDR2: SGHRS, YFSETQ. V was cut by 2 bases and J by 6 bases, with 5 bases left in between. The CDR3 DNA reads TGCGCCAGCAGCTTCAGTGCCGGGGAGCTGTTTTTT. It translates to CASSFSAGELFF.

J is TRBJ1-1 and V is TRBV5-4, with a tentative D call TRBD1 (5 bases). Trimming took 2 bases from V and 10 from J, leaving 15 bases between them. Germline V gene data show CDR1 as SGHNT and CDR2 as YYREEE (reference sequence). This CDR3 is 13 amino acids long. CDR3 bases: TGTGCCAGCAGCTTAGCAGGGATGTTCGGAGCTTTCTTT. Translated: CASSLAGMFGAFF.

The genes are TRBV15 and TRBJ1-3; no clear D. The CDR3 has 15 residues. Germline V gene sequence: CDR1 LNHNV, CDR2 YYDKDF (reference sequence). Trimming cost V 0 bases and J 3 bases, with 9 bases left between them. In DNA, the CDR3 is TGTGCCACCAGCAGAGATCGAGGTGATGGAAACACCATATATTTT. Encoded protein: CATSRDRGDGNTIYF.

This chain links TRBV21-1 with TRBJ2-3; the table assigns TRBD2, which was not confirmed against the DNA. TRBV21-1 is designated a pseudogene. The CDR3 runs to 18 residues. The CDR3 sequence is CASRNTGTSGTETDTQYF. Written as DNA, the CDR3 is TGTGCCAGCAGAAATACCGGGACTAGCGGGACTGAGACAGATACGCAGTATTTT.

CDR3 sequence: CATSRARGQGPYNEQFF. Written as DNA, the CDR3 is TGTGCCACCAGCAGAGCTAGAGGACAGGGACCCTACAATGAGCAGTTCTTC. The rearrangement joins TRBV15 to TRBJ2-1; 8 bases map to TRBD1. Losses at the gene ends were 1 base for V and 2 bases for J; bases not matched to a gene: 7. Germline loops: CDR1 LNHNV, CDR2 YYDKDF (reference sequence). This CDR3 is 17 amino acids long.

This chain uses TRBV4-1 with TRBJ2-3; 10 nucleotides align to TRBD2. Germline CDR1 is MGHRA and CDR2 is YSYEKL. There are 17 residues in the CDR3. After removal of 1 base from V and 5 bases from J, the junction contained 9 bases not matched to a gene. CDR3 sequence: CASSQGSGGQHGDTQYF. The CDR3, as DNA: TGCGCCAGCAGCCAAGGTAGCGGGGGGCAGCATGGAGATACGCAGTATTTT.

V gene TRBV9 combines with J gene TRBJ1-1; no clear D gene. The V end lost 4 bases, the J end lost 0 bases, and 10 bases lay between the germline ends. Germline assignment: CDR1 SGDLS and CDR2 YYNGEE. The length of the CDR3 is 14 residues. CDR3 nucleotides: TGTGCCAGCAGCCCCCAGGCGCTGAACACTGAAGCTTTCTTT. It is translated as CASSPQALNTEAFF.

The V and J genes are TRBV2 and TRBJ2-2, with D perhaps matching TRBD1 (6 bases). CDR1 is SNHLY, CDR2 FYNNEI, per germline. V shed 8 bases and J shed 2 bases, with 12 bases lying between them. The CDR3 has 14 amino acids. The CDR3 sequence: CASFGTRNTGELFF. The CDR3 nucleotides are TGTGCCAGCTTCGGGACACGAAACACCGGGGAGCTGTTTTTT.

V usage is TRBV7-6 and J usage is TRBJ1-1, with D maybe TRBD1 (6 bases). This CDR3 is 12 amino acids long. CDR1 SGHVS and CDR2 FNYEAQ come from the germline V gene. Trimming cost V 5 bases and J 13 bases, with 17 bases left between them. The CDR3 DNA reads TGTGCCAGCAGCCCGGACAGCCTGAAGCTTTTCTTT. The encoded protein is CASSPDSLKLFF.

The chain employs TRBV5-5 and TRBJ1-4; the match to TRBD1 covers 10 bases. Trimming cost V 3 bases and J 4 bases; bases outside gene matches: 0. This CDR3 region has 14 residues. The V gene's germline CDR1 is SGHKS and CDR2 YYEKEE (reference sequence). The CDR3 coding sequence is TGTGCCAGCAGCTGGACAGGGGGTAATGAAAAACTGTTTTTT. Its translation is CASSWTGGNEKLFF. The full variable domain, with the rest looked up from reference TRBV5-5 and TRBJ1-4, is DAGVTQSPTHLIKTRGQQVTLRCSPISGHKSVSWYQQVLGQGPQFIFQYYEKEERGRGNFPDRFSARQFPNYSSELNVNALLLGDSALYLCASSWTGGNEKLFFGSGTQLSVL.

J is TRBJ2-5 and V is TRBV29-1; maybe TRBD2 (5 bases). V was clipped by 2 bases and J by 3 bases, with 16 bases between them. The CDR3 extends over 15 amino acids. CDR1 and CDR2 from the germline V gene are SQVTM and ANQGSEA. The CDR3 nucleotides read TGCAGCGTTGAAACTAGTTGGGTGCCTAAAGAGACCCAGTACTTC. Its protein product is CSVETSWVPKETQYF.

The J gene is TRBJ2-7, the V gene TRBV5-1, with 8 bases that match TRBD1. Germline loops: CDR1 SGHRS, CDR2 YFSETQ. The CDR3 covers 16 residues. The ends lost 0 bases at V and 5 bases at J; junction bases unmatched: 10. The CDR3 sequence: CASSLDSGGEWDEQYF. CDR3 bases: TGCGCCAGCAGCTTGGATTCAGGGGGCGAGTGGGACGAGCAGTACTTC.

The rearrangement uses TRBV7-8 and TRBJ1-2, with TRBD1 identical over 7 bases. V lost 5 bases and J lost 2; bases outside the gene matches: 14. Germline CDR1 reads SGHVS; CDR2 reads FQNEAQ. The CDR3 is 17 amino acids. CDR3 DNA sequence: TGTGCCAGCAGCCCCCGGCGGGGGGGACAGTTAAACTATGGCTACACCTTC. This gives the protein CASSPRRGGQLNYGYTF.

This clone has at least ten counts. The chain couples TRBV5-4 to TRBJ2-2, with D possibly TRBD1 on 6 matching bases. V lost 6 bases, J lost 3 bases, and 12 bases lay in between. The CDR3 is 14 amino acids. The germline V gene encodes CDR1 SGHNT and CDR2 YYREEE (reference sequence). CDR3 loop: CASTSTGDTGELFF. Written as DNA, the CDR3 is TGTGCCAGCACCTCGACAGGAGACACCGGGGAGCTGTTTTTT.

The V call is TRBV30, the J call TRBJ2-2, with TRBD1 matching 7 bases. V was pared by 1 base and J by 7 bases, with 6 bases of the junction left unmatched. From germline, CDR1 is GTSNPN and CDR2 SVGIG (reference sequence). The CDR3 has 14 residues. This CDR3 is CAWSARGRNGELFF. The CDR3 nucleotides read TGTGCCTGGAGTGCAAGGGGGCGGAACGGGGAGCTGTTTTTT.

The CDR3, as DNA: TGTGCCAGCAGCTTAAGGGGCGCTAGGACTGAAGCTTTCTTT. Residues: CASSLRGARTEAFF. This chain joins TRBV11-3 and TRBJ1-1, with a weak D call TRBD1 (5 bases). CDR1 SGHNT and CDR2 YENEEA come from the germline V gene. V lost 2 bases to trimming and J lost 5 bases, with 12 bases between them. This CDR3 contains 14 residues. The entire variable domain, with the rest obtained from reference TRBV11-3 and TRBJ1-1, is as follows: EAGVVQSPRYKIIEKKQPVAFWCNPISGHNTLYWYLQNLGQGPELLIRYENEEAVDDSQLPKDRFSAERLKGVDSTLKIQPAELGDSAVYLCASSLRGARTEAFFGQGTRLTVV.

Written as DNA, the CDR3 is TGTGCCAGCATTTCTCTACTAGTCTATGGCTACACCTTC. Translating it yields CASISLLVYGYTF. The chain uses TRBV6-5 and TRBJ1-2; D is unclear. Germline lookup yields CDR1 MNHEY and CDR2 SVGAGI. V dropped 7 bases and J dropped 4 bases, with 13 bases sitting between them. The CDR3 has 13 residues.

The chain recombines TRBV29-1 with TRBJ1-5, with no clear D. CDR3 length: 14 amino acids. Germline CDR1 SQVTM, CDR2 ANQGSEA. V was cut by 4 bases and J by 1 base, with 11 bases left in between. CDR3 coding DNA: TGCAGCGTTGCGGGAGTGGGAAGCAATCAGCCCCAGCATTTT. This codes for CSVAGVGSNQPQHF.

The J gene is TRBJ2-3, the V gene TRBV9, with D possibly TRBD2 on 5 matching bases. Trimming removed 2 bases at V and 2 bases at J, with 12 bases between. The CDR3 totals 15 residues. Looked up from germline, CDR1 is SGDLS and CDR2 is YYNGEE. The CDR3 DNA reads TGTGCCAGCAGCGTGGGCGGGTTACTCACAGATACGCAGTATTTT. As protein: CASSVGGLLTDTQYF.

CDR3 region: CASSLEALPSGNTIYF. CDR3 DNA: TGTGCCAGCAGCTTGGAAGCGCTCCCCTCTGGAAACACCATATATTTT. The chain has TRBV5-5 and TRBJ1-3; no clear D. The ends were cut back, 0 bases at V and 0 bases at J, with 10 bases in the middle. The CDR3 has 16 residues. CDR1 SGHKS and CDR2 YYEKEE come from the germline V gene (reference sequence).